This is a list of T cell receptor beta chains from one sample in a study of regulatory T cells in long-lasting Graves disease. TCRdb recomputed calls from the multiplex PCR reads with MiXCR, one row per CDR3 protein. Among some 300,000 distinct CDR3 sequences listed, roughly a fifth were seen once. Material: peripheral blood mononuclear cells (PBMCs), obtained when the disease was refractory, from a patient treated with antithyroid drugs. The receptors stem from a female donor with Graves disease. Each CDR3 is given with its conserved first and last residue. Fields, in order: J gene, D gene, V gene, clone size, CDR3 DNA, CDR3 protein. A D gene is named only where the DNA matches it firmly. Not every row has a clone size; where given, it reads once, few, many or a size class.

>TRBJ2-7|TRBD2|TRBV5-1|NA
TGCGCCAGCAGCTTTAGTCTAGCGGCCTACTCCTACGAGCAGTACTTC
CASSFSLAAYSYEQYF
>TRBJ2-5|NA|TRBV6-1|few
TGTGCCAGCAGTCTCGGAGGGCCAGGGAGAGAGACCCAGTACTTC
CASSLGGPGRETQYF
>TRBJ2-5|TRBD1|TRBV7-2|many
TGTGCCAGCAGCTTAGCGACAGGGGGTGGGGAGACCCAGTACTTC
CASSLATGGGETQYF
>TRBJ2-7|NA|TRBV25-1|NA
TGTGCCAGCAGTGCCGGACACGTCTACGAGCAGTACTTC
CASSAGHVYEQYF
>TRBJ2-2|NA|TRBV12-3/TRBV12-4|few
TGTGCCAGCAGTCTCACCGGTCCCGGGGAGCTGTTTTTT
CASSLTGPGELFF
>TRBJ2-1|TRBD2|TRBV19|few
TGTGCCAGTAGCGGGACTAGCCCCGAAAATGAGCAGTTCTTC
CASSGTSPENEQFF
>TRBJ1-2|NA|TRBV7-9|NA
TGTGCCAGCAGCGACTCCGAGGGACCTAACTATGGCTACACCTTC
CASSDSEGPNYGYTF
>TRBJ2-5|NA|TRBV11-2|few
TGTGCCAGCAGCGCGCGCGACTTGGACTGGCAAGAGACCCAGTACTTC
CASSARDLDWQETQYF
>TRBJ2-2|TRBD1|TRBV7-2|NA
TGTGCCAGCAGCCGGGACAGGGCCCCCGCGAACACCGGGGAGCTGTTTTTT
CASSRDRAPANTGELFF
>TRBJ1-1|NA|TRBV7-6|few
TGTGCCAGCAGCTCCCCGGGGTCGAACACTGAAGCTTTCTTT
CASSSPGSNTEAFF
>TRBJ2-7|TRBD2|TRBV4-3|few
TGCGCCAGCAGCCAAGATGGGACTAGCGGGAGTTCCTTCCACGAGCAGTACTTC
CASSQDGTSGSSFHEQYF
>TRBJ2-2|NA|TRBV19|few
TGTGCCAGTAGTAGGAGGACGGATAACACCGGGGAGCTGTTTTTT
CASSRRTDNTGELFF
>TRBJ1-6|NA|TRBV4-1|few
TGCGCCAGCAGCAGAGGACAGCCTAATTCACCCCTCCACTTT
CASSRGQPNSPLHF
>TRBJ1-2|NA|TRBV6-9|once
TGTGCCAGCAGTTACTCACAGGGCTTTGGCTACACCTTC
CASSYSQGFGYTF
>TRBJ2-7|TRBD2|TRBV18|few
TGTGCCAGCTCATCTCTACCGGGACTAGCGGGAGGGCCCGATCGGGAGCAGTACTTC
CASSSLPGLAGGPDREQYF
>TRBJ1-5|TRBD1|TRBV2|many
TGTGCCAGCAGTGAAGGAGCAGGGGGGGGGCCCAACTTTGGCAATCAGCCCCAGCATTTT
CASSEGAGGGPNFGNQPQHF
>TRBJ1-5|NA|TRBV20-1|many
TGCAGTGCTAGTGAATCAGGGGCACTCAATCAGCCCCAGCATTTT
CSASESGALNQPQHF
>TRBJ1-2|NA|TRBV5-1|many
TGCGCCAGCAGCTTGAACCACCAAGCTAACTATGGCTACACCTTC
CASSLNHQANYGYTF
>TRBJ2-7|NA|TRBV19|few
TGTGCCAGTAGTCGTTCCGGGGTGGAAGAGCAGTACTTC
CASSRSGVEEQYF
>TRBJ2-5|NA|TRBV29-1|NA
TGCAGCGCCGGACCTCCCAGTGAGACCCAGTACTTC
CSAGPPSETQYF
>TRBJ1-6|NA|TRBV10-3|many
TGTGCCACAACCTCCGGAGGGCATACTGGATCACCCCTCCACTTT
CATTSGGHTGSPLHF
>TRBJ1-4|NA|TRBV10-3|few
TGTGCCATCAGTGAGAGTTCAACTAATGAAAAACTGTTTTTT
CAISESSTNEKLFF
>TRBJ2-7|NA|TRBV6-4|NA
TGTGCCAGCAGTGAACGGGGAGGCGAGCAGTACTTC
CASSERGGEQYF